This T cell receptor (beta chain) appears in the sequencing data of a study of cytomegalovirus exposure and HLA in healthy donors (dated by TCRdb to 2015 to 2018). Study-level background: The roughly 670 repertoires of the first cohort and the 110 or so validation repertoires were produced on the same platform, according to a later analysis. A separate validation cohort of over a hundred different subjects was used in addition to the approximately 640-subject first cohort. The study aimed to test whether signatures of past pathogen exposure could be identified by cataloging public T cell receptors. The study combined high-throughput TCR immunosequencing, statistical association of individual TCRs with disease status, and machine learning to predict cytomegalovirus infection status. The paper's findings and limits, for the study overall: Most TCR sequences were seen in very few donors, while some public TCRs were found in many individuals. All 120 or so repertoires were used to score co-occurrence in the validation cohort in a later analysis, because that analysis had no HLA typing for the cohort. Three of the identified cytomegalovirus-associated TCR beta chains were confirmed in vitro to be specific for cytomegalovirus antigens. It was suggested by the authors that the approach could potentially be generalized to other disease states and immunological phenotypes. Cytomegalovirus status was reported to be diagnosed by the classifier with high specificity and sensitivity in both the original and validation cohorts. In a later analysis, TCRs clustered in the first cohort were found to also tend to co-occur in the approximately 120 validation repertoires, with 94% of cluster scores above 0. The study gave a list of 150 to 200 TCR beta chains associated with cytomegalovirus.

Of note for this clone: What this receptor recognizes is not known. Base qualities are not at hand, and no much larger clone is one base apart.

The donors belonged to the validation cohort of approximately 130 subjects, which was separate from the approximately 700-subject first cohort. Libraries were prepared through the immunoSEQ multiplex PCR assay. As for the original processing: A statistical classification framework was built for diagnosing cytomegalovirus status from the catalog of TCR beta chain sequences. TCRdb re-hosts the immuneACCESS table, in-frame sequences only. Its copies lack some clones; in the studies checked, an unresolved V gene accounts for under half of them, and the cause for the rest is not known. The V and J calls and clone size were taken over from that table, and D and trimming were inferred from the DNA. The sample data list around 99,000 clones, and about 88% of these were observed just once. Clones ranked in the top ten supply about 2% of the sample. The receptor comes from a woman younger than 35 in good health and CMV-seronegative. The sequencing sample was made of PBMCs.

The base sequence is TGCGCCAGCAGCTGGCAAGCTGGGACTGCGGGGGAGCTGTTTTTT. The encoded protein is CASSWQAGTAGELFF. The V and J genes are TRBV5-1 and TRBJ2-2, and perhaps TRBD2 as D gene, on 6 matching bases. V gives up 3 bases and J gives up 8 bases, and the segment between their germline ends measures 17 bases. Reading from cysteine to phenylalanine, the CDR3 counts 15 amino acids. The CDR3 DNA has 45 bases and is translated from base 1. CDR1 and CDR2 were assigned from the germline V gene as SGHRS and YFSETQ.